A single T cell receptor beta chain is shown here with its context. No antigen is known for it. One base away there is no much larger clone; base qualities are not given. The CDR1 and CDR2 encoded by the germline V gene are SQVTM and ANQGSEA. The CDR3 contains 14 residues, cysteine and phenylalanine counted. Just CDR3 DNA is preserved here, 42 bases in frame from base 1. Trimming removed 6 bases from V and 6 bases from J; the gene matches leave 12 bases unexplained. The method was 5' RACE. The sequencer listed for this sample is Illumina HiSeq 2500. A second roughly 7 to 12 cycle PCR used a sample-barcoded 5' primer and a J-beta primer mix. A unique molecular identifier was introduced onto each TCR beta cDNA molecule by a template-switch 5' adaptor carrying 12 random nucleotides. Each sample yielded at least 2.5 million CDR3-containing paired-end reads. First-strand cDNA was synthesized from all RNA with the Mint cDNA synthesis kit, primed by a TRBC-specific oligonucleotide. Following uracil-DNA glycosylase treatment, a first 18-cycle PCR with universal primers M1SS and BC2_uni_R was performed on all cDNA. Processing in the source paper ran as follows. Each sample was normalized by randomly selecting 1 million high-quality reads, each carrying a distinct molecular identifier. Instead of being binned into consensus sequences, reads with shared molecular identifiers were discarded. MiTCR, set to a Q25 quality threshold and the strictest error-elimination algorithm, was used for CDR3 identification, clonotype clustering and error correction. A nonparametric unseen species model with Euler transformation was used to estimate lower-bound total TCR beta diversity. The public sequencing data were trimmed at Q25 with fastp and processed into clonotypes with MiXCR by TCRdb, which kept only in-frame beta chains. Rows are unified per CDR3 protein, each entry keeping the most common DNA and genes. Clone size and V and J calls follow TCRdb, not the original study. The sample table shows some 670,000 distinct CDR3 sequences, and around 50% are seen once. The ten largest clones represent about 13% of the sample.

The entry originates in a study of blood T cells in healthy people across ages (dated by TCRdb to about 2015). Regarding the study in general: In model experiments, template switching captured about one uniquely barcoded TCR beta cDNA molecule for every two T cells. Using deep sequencing normalized with unique cDNA molecular identifiers, the study measured how TCR beta repertoire diversity changes with age. For two donors (one aged 18 to 29 and one aged 80 or older), the study analyzed two additional independent replicas of 1 million unique cDNA reads from the same blood draw. The donors were divided into four age groups: young (average roughly 15 years), middle-aged (approximately 42), aged (about 56) and long-lived (roughly 88). Donors of different ages were randomly distributed across sequencing lanes to avoid experimental bias. Summary of the overall study and its limitations: Since profiling was done on bulk unsorted PBMCs, naive and antigen-experienced compartments could not be conclusively compared. Compared with the aged group, the long-lived group had more naive CD4+ T cells, fewer expanded clones and increased TCR diversity, a pattern suggesting age selection. Because donor CMV infection status was unknown, age-related changes in expanded clonotypes were potentially confounded. Estimates of total diversity based on one million sequenced T cells were considered lower bounds and underestimates. Observed TCR beta diversity per million T cells fell roughly linearly with age, and a significant reduction was already apparent by age around 40. Observed TCR beta diversity correlated strongly with the percentage of naive T cells measured by flow cytometry.

The roughly 39 donors, aged 6 to 90 years, were systemically healthy Caucasian individuals from Russia. Each donor gave about 10 milliliters of peripheral blood, drawn into EDTA-treated Vacutainer tubes. Ficoll-Paque density-gradient centrifugation was used to isolate PBMCs, with at least 6 million obtained per sample. Trizol reagent was used to extract total RNA from PBMCs, with at least 6 micrograms per sample. For every donor, flow cytometry on a PBMC aliquot measured the percentage of naive CD45RAhigh/CD27high T cells. Recombination linked TRBV29-1 to TRBJ2-7, and 9 junction bases match TRBD1. Sequenced sample: blood. The source of this sequence is a woman of 80 years or more in good health. The CDR3 protein is CSVATGTGFSEQYF. The nucleotide sequence reads as follows: TGCAGCGTCGCTACCGGGACAGGGTTTAGCGAGCAGTACTTC.